The 22 T cell receptor beta chains presented below share a single source sample, sequenced in a study of shared clonotypes between healthy human individuals. The protocol was immunoSEQ multiplex PCR, while the TCRdb copy is restricted to in-frame clones and leaves out a portion. This table holds about 1.5 million clones, over 95% found once. The sequenced material came from naive CD4+ T cells sorted from blood. Stated subset: CD45RA+ positively selected. The receptors originated from a man aged 30-40 years in good health.

Worth noting for this clone: This sample includes further DNA sequences coding for the same CDR3. The chain combines TRBV18 with TRBJ2-5; 11 bases are shared with TRBD2. The V and J ends lost 0 bases and 4 bases, in that order; junction bases with no gene match: 1. Germline V gene lookup returns CDR1 KGHSH and CDR2 LQKENI. This CDR3 contains 15 residues. The CDR3 nucleotides read TGTGCCAGCTCACCACCTAGCGGGAGGGGAGAGACCCAGTACTTC. Translating gives CASSPPSGRGETQYF.

The V call is TRBV19, the J call TRBJ1-5, with unresolved D. Looked up from germline, CDR1 is LNHDA and CDR2 is SQIVND (reference sequence). Trimming took 2 bases from V and 5 from J, leaving 7 bases between them. CDR3 size: 13 residues. CDR3 DNA: TGTGCCAGTAGTATAACGCTTGATCAGCCCCAGCATTTT. This translates into CASSITLDQPQHF.

The chain uses TRBV6-6 and TRBJ2-1, with D possibly being TRBD2 (5 bases). CDR1 and CDR2 from the germline V gene are MNHNY and SVGAGI (reference sequence). The CDR3 is 13 amino acids. Trimming pared 6 bases from V and 6 bases from J, leaving 12 bases between. The CDR3 reads CASRRSGSNEQFF. The DNA of the CDR3 is TGTGCCAGCAGGCGGTCTGGGAGCAATGAGCAGTTCTTC.

This chain links TRBV7-2 with TRBJ2-2, with TRBD2 identical over 8 bases. Germline values: CDR1 SGHTA, CDR2 FQGNSA. The trim removed 2 bases at V and 8 bases at J, leaving 7 bases unmatched. The CDR3 is made up of 15 amino acids. CDR3 sequence (DNA): TGTGCCAGCAGCTTACGCGGGAGGCCGTTGGGGGAGCTGTTTTTT. Its translation is CASSLRGRPLGELFF.

The gene calls are TRBV4-1 and TRBJ2-4, with 7 bases matching TRBD2. Unmatched junction bases numbered 9, after V lost 1 base and J lost 0 bases. The CDR3 sequence is 18 residues long. The V gene's germline CDR1 is MGHRA and CDR2 YSYEKL. The CDR3 loop is CASSQAPASGIAKNIQYF. The CDR3 DNA sequence: TGCGCCAGCAGCCAAGCCCCTGCTAGCGGAATAGCCAAAAACATTCAGTACTTC.

This clone was seen once. This rearrangement joins TRBV18 to TRBJ2-1; tentatively, D is TRBD2 (6 bases). Trimming took off 4 bases at V and 9 bases at J, with 13 bases between the two ends. Germline CDR1 is KGHSH and CDR2 is LQKENI. There are 13 residues in the CDR3. The CDR3 DNA reads TGTGCCAGCTCACAAGGAAGGGAGGTTGAGCAGTTCTTC. Its protein is CASSQGREVEQFF.

The chain couples TRBV6-5 to TRBJ2-2; D possibly corresponds to TRBD1 (7 bases). V lost 6 bases to trimming and J lost 1 base, with 12 bases between them. The CDR3 consists of 15 residues. The germline V gene encodes CDR1 MNHEY and CDR2 SVGAGI. This CDR3 reads CASRPGGLNTGELFF. The DNA of the CDR3 is TGTGCCAGCAGACCAGGGGGGTTGAACACCGGGGAGCTGTTTTTT.

The chain employs TRBV5-4 and TRBJ2-1; 12 positions match TRBD2. The CDR3 totals 16 residues. J was trimmed by 2 bases and V by 4 bases; bases with no gene match: 4. Per the germline V gene, CDR1 is SGHNT and CDR2 is YYREEE (reference sequence). The CDR3 DNA reads TGTGCCAGCAGCCCTGGACTAGCGGGGACCTACAATGAGCAGTTCTTC. Protein product: CASSPGLAGTYNEQFF.

The rearrangement joins TRBV28 to TRBJ1-1, with no clear D. The CDR3 loop spans 15 amino acids. V dropped 0 bases and J dropped 3 bases, with 11 bases sitting between them. Germline V gene lookup returns CDR1 MDHEN and CDR2 SYDVKM. For the CDR3, the DNA is TGTGCCAGCAGTTTATGGGGATCCAGCCACACTGAAGCTTTCTTT. It translates to CASSLWGSSHTEAFF.

This chain links TRBV28 with TRBJ2-7, with 9 bases that match TRBD2. Germline V gene sequence: CDR1 MDHEN, CDR2 SYDVKM. V was clipped by 6 bases and J by 1 base; unmatched bases: 7. The CDR3 totals 15 residues. The chain's CDR3 is CASRVRTSESYEQYF. The CDR3 coding sequence is TGTGCCAGCAGGGTCCGGACTAGCGAATCCTACGAGCAGTACTTC.

This chain connects TRBV5-6 to TRBJ1-5, with TRBD1 identical over 10 bases. Per the germline V gene, CDR1 is SGHDT and CDR2 is YYEEEE. With 4 bases clipped from V and 5 bases from J, the junction kept 3 bases outside the gene matches. The CDR3 consists of 14 residues. This CDR3 is CASSLGQGDQPQHF. The CDR3 DNA sequence: TGTGCCAGCAGCCTAGGACAGGGGGATCAGCCCCAGCATTTT.

This rearrangement joins TRBV5-4 to TRBJ2-5, with no clear D. Trimming stripped 1 base from V and 3 bases from J, with 7 bases between. The CDR3 spans 13 residues. CDR1 SGHNT and CDR2 YYREEE come from the germline V gene (reference sequence). CDR3 in amino acids: CASSLSAEETQYF. The CDR3 DNA follows: TGTGCCAGCAGCTTGTCTGCAGAAGAGACCCAGTACTTC.

About this clone itself: Additional DNA sequences in this sample encode the identical CDR3. The chain couples TRBV7-2 to TRBJ2-7; D is unclear. CDR1 and CDR2 from the germline V gene are SGHTA and FQGNSA. There are 14 residues in the CDR3. Trimming removed 3 bases at V and 0 bases at J, with 9 bases between. The CDR3 is CASSLYKSSYEQYF. CDR3 in DNA: TGTGCCAGCAGCTTGTACAAGAGCTCCTACGAGCAGTACTTC.

The chain uses TRBV28 and TRBJ2-2; D perhaps matches TRBD2 (6 bases). V was cut by 5 bases and J by 0 bases, with 13 bases left in between. Germline V gene data show CDR1 as MDHEN and CDR2 as SYDVKM. The CDR3 spans 16 residues. The CDR3 here is CASSPTLATNTGELFF. CDR3 nucleotides: TGTGCCAGCAGTCCGACCCTAGCGACGAACACCGGGGAGCTGTTTTTT.

V gene TRBV4-3 combines with J gene TRBJ2-1; 9 bases match TRBD2. Trimming cost V 0 bases and J 4 bases; bases outside gene matches: 4. From germline, CDR1 is LGHNA and CDR2 YSLEER. There are 16 residues in the CDR3. The CDR3 loop is CASSQDLLAGYNEQFF. The CDR3 region has the DNA TGCGCCAGCAGCCAAGATCTTCTAGCGGGATACAATGAGCAGTTCTTC.

The V call is TRBV28, the J call TRBJ1-2, with D perhaps TRBD1 (6 bases). Per the germline V gene, CDR1 is MDHEN and CDR2 is SYDVKM. There are 15 residues in the CDR3. Trimming took 4 bases from V and 8 from J, leaving 20 bases between them. The CDR3 region has the DNA TGTGCCAGCAGTTCATTCCGGCGGGACATTAACGGCTACACCTTC. This gives the protein CASSSFRRDINGYTF.

This clone has just one count. The V and J genes are TRBV11-2 and TRBJ2-5; TRBD1 agrees at 7 bases. The CDR3 covers 14 residues. The V gene's germline CDR1 is SGHAT and CDR2 FQNNGV. Trimming removed 5 bases from V and 11 bases from J; junction bases left unmatched: 14. The DNA for the CDR3 is TGTGCCAGCAGCCCGGGGACAGTGGTGCTGGAGCAGTACTTC. Its translation is CASSPGTVVLEQYF.

This rearrangement joins TRBV9 to TRBJ1-2; no clear D gene. The CDR3 covers 13 residues. V was cut by 1 base and J by 3 bases, with 7 bases left in between. Per germline, CDR1 SGDLS and CDR2 YYNGEE. In DNA, the CDR3 is TGTGCCAGCAGCGTAAGGTCAGACTATGGCTACACCTTC. This sequence encodes CASSVRSDYGYTF.

V gene TRBV28 combines with J gene TRBJ2-2, with D perhaps matching TRBD2 (6 bases). V was pared by 6 bases and J by 5 bases, with 10 bases between. The CDR3 contains 13 residues. Per germline, CDR1 MDHEN and CDR2 SYDVKM. This CDR3 is CASRWGVTGELFF. DNA of the CDR3: TGTGCCAGCAGGTGGGGGGTGACCGGGGAGCTGTTTTTT.

The rearrangement joins TRBV6-5 to TRBJ1-1; D is undetermined. Germline CDR1 is MNHEY and CDR2 is SVGAGI. The CDR3 runs 13 residues. V was trimmed by 6 bases and J by 1 base, leaving 9 bases between them. DNA of the CDR3: TGTGCCAGCAGCCCGGAGTGGAACACTGAAGCTTTCTTT. It yields the protein CASSPEWNTEAFF.

The genes are TRBV7-9 and TRBJ2-1; D is possibly TRBD1 (5 bases). The V end lost 3 bases, the J end lost 4 bases, and 13 bases lay between the germline ends. CDR3 length: 15 residues. From germline, CDR1 is SEHNR and CDR2 FQNEAQ (reference sequence). CDR3 DNA: TGTGCCAGCAGCTTTCAAGGACAAATATACAATGAGCAGTTCTTC. It is translated as CASSFQGQIYNEQFF.

This chain connects TRBV18 to TRBJ1-1, with D maybe TRBD1 (6 bases). The CDR3 totals 14 residues. With 0 bases removed from V and 4 bases from J, the gap between germline ends came to 9 bases. CDR1 is KGHSH, CDR2 LQKENI, per germline. CDR3 residues: CASSPPGATTEAFF. The CDR3 bases are TGTGCCAGCTCACCACCGGGGGCTACCACTGAAGCTTTCTTT.